These 16 T cell receptor beta chains came from one sample sequenced in a study of cytomegalovirus exposure and HLA in healthy donors. Primers for the PCR totalled 60 Vbeta and 13 Jbeta. Repertoires were generated with immunoSEQ multiplex PCR, while TCRdb's copy carries only in-frame clones and drops some. The table has about 180,000 clones, 80% to 90% seen once. Sequencing input: PBMCs. The receptors were sampled from a male donor in good health and CMV-seronegative.

J is TRBJ2-3 and V is TRBV28, with 10 bases identical to TRBD2. The CDR3 spans 13 residues. Germline V gene sequence: CDR1 MDHEN, CDR2 SYDVKM. V trimming: 8 bases; J trimming: 7 bases; junction bases outside the gene matches: 6. CDR3 DNA: TGTGCCAGCCGGCTAGCGGGGGCGAATACGCAGTATTTT. It codes for CASRLAGANTQYF.

Many counts were recorded for this clone. The chain employs TRBV6-1 and TRBJ1-5; 11 positions match TRBD1. The CDR3 has 15 residues. The germline V gene encodes CDR1 MNHNS and CDR2 SASEGT. Trimming at V came to 5 bases and at J to 5 bases, leaving 5 bases not matched to a gene. The CDR3: CASSWTGGFDQPQHF. The CDR3 DNA reads as TGTGCCAGCAGTTGGACAGGGGGCTTCGATCAGCCCCAGCATTTT.

Concerning this clone itself: Compared with germline, one end of the junction differs, possibly owing to a read error. The sample holds other DNA sequences that translate to the same CDR3. The V gene is TRBV5-1, the J gene TRBJ2-7; 14 bases fit TRBD2. The CDR3 spans 19 residues. Germline loops: CDR1 SGHRS, CDR2 YFSETQ. For the CDR3, the DNA is TGTGCCAGCAGCTCGCCCGGGACTAGCGGGGGACCCACCCACTACGAGCAGTACTTC. Its protein is CASSSPGTSGGPTHYEQYF.

A single count supports this clone. The genes are TRBV29-1 and TRBJ2-7; 7 positions agree with TRBD1. Germline trimming cut 7 bases from V and 0 bases from J; bases unmatched to any gene: 18. CDR3 length: 17 amino acids. Germline V gives CDR1 SQVTM, CDR2 ANQGSEA. This CDR3 is CSARRTGGRSSSYEQYF. The CDR3 DNA reads as TGCAGCGCCCGAAGGACAGGAGGACGTTCCTCCTCCTACGAGCAGTACTTC.

The genes are TRBV2 and TRBJ2-7; possible D gene TRBD1, 6 bases. The CDR3 is made up of 15 amino acids. V was pared by 1 base and J by 2 bases, with 12 bases between. Germline V gene data show CDR1 as SNHLY and CDR2 as FYNNEI. The DNA of the CDR3 is TGTGCCAGCAGTGAAGGGTGGAAGGGGGCCTACGAGCAGTACTTC. Encoded protein: CASSEGWKGAYEQYF.

Only one count was recorded for this clone. CDR3 sequence (DNA): TGTGCCAGCAGTAAGACTAGCGGGAGCTCCTACGAGCAGTACTTC. Its translation: CASSKTSGSSYEQYF. V is TRBV27 and J is TRBJ2-7; TRBD2 aligns across 12 bases. Unmatched junction bases numbered 2, after V lost 5 bases and J lost 0 bases. Germline V gene sequence: CDR1 MNHEY, CDR2 SMNVEV (reference sequence). The CDR3 is 15 amino acids.

The V call is TRBV2, the J call TRBJ1-6; 7 nucleotides align to TRBD1. The CDR3 has 15 residues. The junction had 11 bases not matched to a gene; V was cut back by 6 bases and J by 9 bases. The germline gives CDR1 SNHLY, CDR2 FYNNEI. The CDR3 loop reads CASSEGTVHASPLHF. The CDR3 region has the DNA TGTGCCAGCAGCGAGGGGACAGTACACGCTTCACCCCTCCACTTT.

The chain is built from TRBV29-1 and TRBJ2-7; maybe TRBD1 (6 bases). Deletions cut 3 bases from V and 2 bases from J, with 11 bases between. The CDR3 totals 13 residues. Germline V CDR1 and CDR2: SQVTM, ANQGSEA. This CDR3 is CSVDGQGTYEQYF. In DNA, the CDR3 is TGCAGCGTTGATGGCCAGGGGACCTACGAGCAGTACTTC.

This chain uses TRBV2 with TRBJ2-5; 8 bases fit TRBD1. The length of the CDR3 is 17 residues. The V gene's germline CDR1 is SNHLY and CDR2 FYNNEI. J gave up 4 bases and V 2 bases, and 12 bases lay outside the gene matches. DNA for the CDR3: TGTGCCAGCAGTGAACCAGGGGGCGGCTGGACTCGAGAGACCCAGTACTTC. It encodes CASSEPGGGWTRETQYF.

The chain is built from TRBV7-2 and TRBJ1-3, with 11 bases identical to TRBD1. The V segment lost 4 bases and the J segment 2 bases; nucleotides outside the gene matches: 1. There are 15 residues in the CDR3. Germline assignment: CDR1 SGHTA and CDR2 FQGNSA. In DNA form, the CDR3 reads TGTGCCAGCAGCTCGGACAGGGGGCCTGGAAACACCATATATTTT. Residues: CASSSDRGPGNTIYF.

The chain is built from TRBV27 and TRBJ2-7, with 11 bases that match TRBD2. This CDR3 comprises 18 residues. Germline V gene data show CDR1 as MNHEY and CDR2 as SMNVEV (reference sequence). V dropped 6 bases and J dropped 0; count of bases not matched to a gene: 13. The CDR3 here is CASSLRALAGGNSYEQYF. As DNA, the CDR3 is TGTGCCAGCAGCCTAAGGGCGCTAGCGGGAGGCAACTCCTACGAGCAGTACTTC.

The genes are TRBV5-1 and TRBJ2-3; 9 nucleotides align to TRBD2. The ends lost 5 bases at V and 4 bases at J; junction bases unmatched: 5. Germline CDR1 is SGHRS and CDR2 is YFSETQ. This CDR3 is built from 14 residues. CDR3 DNA sequence: TGCGCCAGCAGAAATAGCGGGGGCTCAGATACGCAGTATTTT. This translates into CASRNSGGSDTQYF.

The rearrangement links TRBV27 to TRBJ2-3; 7 bases fit TRBD2. CDR1 is MNHEY and CDR2 is SMNVEV in the germline V gene (reference sequence). The CDR3 has 15 amino acids. V was pared by 6 bases and J by 2 bases, with 8 bases of the junction left unmatched. The CDR3 loop reads CASRASGRPTDTQYF. CDR3 bases: TGTGCCAGCAGGGCTAGCGGCCGCCCCACAGATACGCAGTATTTT.

V gene TRBV5-4 combines with J gene TRBJ1-3; weak D call: TRBD1 (5 bases). Germline V gene sequence: CDR1 SGHNT, CDR2 YYREEE (reference sequence). V lost 0 bases to trimming and J lost 3 bases, with 10 bases between them. The CDR3 consists of 15 residues. Here the CDR3 reads CASSLVSGNGNTIYF. The CDR3, as DNA: TGTGCCAGCAGCTTGGTGTCAGGGAATGGAAACACCATATATTTT. Full variable domain (missing parts from reference TRBV5-4 and TRBJ1-3): ETGVTQSPTHLIKTRGQQVTLRCSSQSGHNTVSWYQQALGQGPQFIFQYYREEENGRGNFPPRFSGLQFPNYSSELNVNALELDDSALYLCASSLVSGNGNTIYFGEGSWLTVV.

Comments on this clone: This sample includes further DNA sequences coding for the same CDR3. The V and J genes are TRBV9 and TRBJ2-3, with 8 bases matching TRBD2. The ends lost 0 bases at V and 0 bases at J; junction bases unmatched: 0. The CDR3 is made up of 15 amino acids. From germline, CDR1 is SGDLS and CDR2 YYNGEE. CDR3 region: CASSVAGGSTDTQYF. The CDR3 DNA is TGTGCCAGCAGCGTAGCGGGAGGGAGCACAGATACGCAGTATTTT.

In its sample, this clone was seen a few times. The chain has TRBV2 and TRBJ1-5, with 9 bases matching TRBD1. CDR3 length: 15 residues. The trim removed 6 bases at V and 0 bases at J, leaving 3 bases unmatched. Germline V gene data show CDR1 as SNHLY and CDR2 as FYNNEI. The CDR3 here is CASRGTGISNQPQHF. DNA of the CDR3: TGTGCCAGCAGGGGGACAGGGATTAGCAATCAGCCCCAGCATTTT. The full variable domain, in which reference TRBV2 and TRBJ1-5 provide the parts outside the CDR3, is EPEVTQTPSHQVTQMGQEVILRCVPISNHLYFYWYRQILGQKVEFLVSFYNNEISEKSEIFDDQFSVERPDGSNFTLKIRSTKLEDSAMYFCASRGTGISNQPQHFGDGTRLSIL.